Sequencing of this T cell receptor beta chain was carried out in a study of OX40 agonist ivuxolimab in advanced cancers. TCRdb's copy holds only in-frame clones and misses some; the assay was immunoSEQ multiplex PCR. In the table there are some 62,000 clones, around four fifths of which are singletons. Germline CDR1 reads SGHRS; CDR2 reads YFSETQ. The CDR3 covers 15 residues. V shed 4 bases and J shed 0 bases, with 12 bases lying between them. This rearrangement joins TRBV5-1 to TRBJ2-3, with no clear D. Sample: CD4+ or CD8+ T cells sorted from blood, taken in a trial of the OX40 agonist ivuxolimab. The clonotype originates from an adult with an advanced solid tumor such as melanoma, head and neck, liver or kidney cancer. The CDR3 DNA reads TGCGCCAGCAGCCCGAAGACTGGTAGCACAGATACGCAGTATTTT. Translating it yields CASSPKTGSTDTQYF.